Detailed here is one T cell receptor beta chain. This entry is derived from a study of blood T cell repertoires in COVID-19. The wider study: Samples of COVID-19 (acute and convalescent) were obtained from the United States, Italy and Spain. The analysed material was cDNA or gDNA that came from T cells, B-cell-depleted T cells, or PBMCs.

Under the authors' procedure: The assay estimated nucleated cells by amplifying reference gene primers. The assay was immunoSEQ multiplex PCR, and TCRdb's table has in-frame clones only and misses some. Clone size and the V and J calls come from that table; the DNA yielded D and trimming. The sample yields about 130,000 clones, 70% to 90% seen once. This sequence was found in a woman of 80 years or more with acute or convalescent COVID-19. The source material was peripheral blood.

In DNA, the CDR3 is TGTGCCAGCAGCTTGGGAGCCGGGACTCGCACCTCCAATGAGCAGTTCTTC. Protein product: CASSLGAGTRTSNEQFF. The chain is built from TRBV5-4 and TRBJ2-1; weak D call: TRBD2 (6 bases). Trimming removed 0 bases from V and 6 bases from J, with 19 bases in between. The CDR3 loop spans 17 amino acids. CDR1 SGHNT and CDR2 YYREEE come from the germline V gene (reference sequence). The entire variable domain, with the rest obtained from reference TRBV5-4 and TRBJ2-1, is as follows: ETGVTQSPTHLIKTRGQQVTLRCSSQSGHNTVSWYQQALGQGPQFIFQYYREEENGRGNFPPRFSGLQFPNYSSELNVNALELDDSALYLCASSLGAGTRTSNEQFFGPGTRLTVL.